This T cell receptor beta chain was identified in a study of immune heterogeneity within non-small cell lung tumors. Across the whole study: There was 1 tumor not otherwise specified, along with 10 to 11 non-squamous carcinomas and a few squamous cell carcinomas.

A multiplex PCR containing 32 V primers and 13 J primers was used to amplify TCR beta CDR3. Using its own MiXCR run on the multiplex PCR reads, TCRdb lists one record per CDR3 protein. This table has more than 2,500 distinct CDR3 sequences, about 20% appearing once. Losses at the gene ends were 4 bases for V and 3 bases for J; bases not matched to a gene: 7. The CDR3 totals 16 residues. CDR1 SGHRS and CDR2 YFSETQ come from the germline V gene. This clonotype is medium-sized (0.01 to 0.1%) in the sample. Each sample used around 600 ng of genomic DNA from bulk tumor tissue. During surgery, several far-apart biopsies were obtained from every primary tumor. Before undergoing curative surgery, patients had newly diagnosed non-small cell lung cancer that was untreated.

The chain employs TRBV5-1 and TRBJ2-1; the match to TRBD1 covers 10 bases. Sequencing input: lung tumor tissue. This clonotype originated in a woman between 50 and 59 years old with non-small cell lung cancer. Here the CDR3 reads CASSIGQGVNYNEQFF. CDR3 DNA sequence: TGCGCCAGCAGCATAGGACAGGGGGTCAACTACAATGAGCAGTTCTTC.